This paragraph covers one T cell receptor (beta chain) sequence. Its antigen remains unidentified. Base qualities are not provided; no much larger clone lies one nucleotide away. This specimen comes from a study of Ad26.COV2.S vaccination and SARS-CoV-2 variants (TCRdb year 2021). Concerning the study at large: Donors in the vaccine arm were drawn from COV1001, a multicentre, randomized, double-blind, placebo-controlled phase I-IIa trial testing Ad26.COV2.S in healthy adults. A total of 32 samples were included in the TCR-sequenced set, comprising around 19 Ad26.COV2.S vaccine recipients, 5 placebo recipients and 8 SARS-CoV-2 convalescent individuals. TCRbeta repertoire sequencing was used to assess the specificity and breadth of SARS-CoV-2-reactive T cell receptors after Ad26.COV2.S vaccination. Ad26.COV2.S was administered intramuscularly at a dose of 5x10^10 or 1x10^11 viral particles, either as one shot or as two shots given 56 days apart. Investigators remained blinded to trial group allocation during experiments and outcome assessment. Trial participants were randomized into five groups of five, in which low-dose or high-dose Ad26.COV2.S was given once or twice, or placebo was given on both occasions. Paper-wide results and their limitations: Compared with placebo recipients, Ad26.COV2.S recipients showed higher spike-specific TCR breadth (P = 0.0014). The study lacked the statistical power to compare responses across vaccine doses or regimens. According to the authors, total T cell responses may have been underestimated by the TCR breadth and depth analyses. After vaccination, spike-specific CD8+ and CD4+ T cell responses were reported to show substantial breadth. Non-spike TCR breadth was comparable between vaccine and placebo recipients, consistent with the vaccine containing only spike.

V is cut back by 0 bases and J by 7 bases, with 5 bases in the junction unmatched. The CDR3, cysteine through phenylalanine, is 16 amino acids long. This entry keeps only the CDR3 DNA: 48 bases, framed from base 1. Per the germline V gene, MNHEY is the CDR1 and SVGAGI is the CDR2. The treatment or condition label for this specimen denotes: some 20 received Ad26.COV2.S at low or high dose, single or two shots; about 5 received placebo; per-sample allocation not given. Repertoires of vaccine and placebo recipients were sequenced from samples collected on day 63 after the first injection. In Cohort 1b, about two dozen adults aged 18-55 years were enrolled at a single site in Boston, USA, between 29 July and 7 August 2020. Ad26.COV2.S was a replication-incompetent adenovirus type 26 vector that expressed a prefusion-stabilized SARS-CoV-2 spike protein derived from the original Wuhan strain. TCRbeta CDR3 regions were sequenced with the immunoSEQ Assay. After extraction, genomic DNA underwent amplification by bias-controlled multiplex PCR, followed by high-throughput sequencing. In the paper's pipeline: To quantify the absolute abundance of every unique TCRbeta CDR3 region, sequences were collapsed and filtered. T cell fraction was estimated by normalizing TCRbeta template counts to usable DNA, with usable DNA measured through amplification of reference genes found in all nucleated cells. Repertoire TCRs were annotated as SARS-CoV-2-specific by exact matching of V gene, CDR3 amino acid sequence and J gene to a known reactive TCR set. The reference SARS-CoV-2 TCR set was obtained from MIRA and was filtered for enrichment in COVID-19-positive ImmuneCODE repertoires, whereby public or cross-reactive TCRs were removed. Based on the MIRA antigens, annotated TCRs were further analysed at the level of specific ORF or position within ORF. Depth was the summed frequency of annotated unique rearrangements, while breadth was defined as annotated unique rearrangements over total unique productive rearrangements. TCR breadth was compared between groups using two-sided Wilcoxon rank-sum tests. TCRdb limited this immuneACCESS table to in-frame rearrangements with V and J called. A share of clones is missing; checked studies link under half to unresolved V genes, and the rest is unexplained. That table gives V, J and clone size, and the DNA gave D and trimming. The sample includes some 640,000 clones, with 89% observed a single time. Nearly 1.5% of the sample lies in the top ten.

The V and J segments used are TRBV6-5 and TRBJ2-1; 11 central nucleotides agree with TRBD2. The TCR comes from a person between 18 and 65 years old who received the Ad26.COV2.S COVID-19 vaccine or a placebo. The specimen was peripheral blood, collected in a trial of Ad26.COV2.S vaccine versus placebo. The CDR3 protein: CASSYSLAGGVNEQFF. At the DNA level, the sequence is TGTGCCAGCAGTTACTCTTTAGCGGGAGGGGTAAATGAGCAGTTCTTC.